What follows describes a single T cell receptor (beta chain). This sample was taken from a study of T cell changes during pregnancy in multiple sclerosis. The CDR3 consists of 13 residues. With 0 bases removed from V and 5 bases from J, the gap between germline ends came to 7 bases. CDR1 MGHRA and CDR2 YSYEKL come from the germline V gene. Sequenced by immunoSEQ multiplex PCR; TCRdb stores in-frame clones only, minus some. The sample includes approximately 53,000 clones, over 90% of them seen just once. The clonotype originates from a female donor in good health, enrolled as a control in a pregnancy study. The chain joins TRBV4-1 to TRBJ1-1; D uncertain. This specimen consisted of CD4+ T cells from peripheral blood mononuclear cells, obtained after pregnancy. In DNA, the CDR3 is TGCGCCAGCAGCCAAGATGTCGGGACTGAAGCTTTCTTT. It encodes CASSQDVGTEAFF.